The rows below give T cell receptor beta chains drawn from one sample of a study of shared clonotypes between healthy human individuals. Some clones are missing from TCRdb's copy, which holds only in-frame ones; the method was immunoSEQ multiplex PCR. This sample has about 1 million clones; about three quarters occur once, and the top ten carry approximately 1.3%. Sample: memory CD4+ T cells sorted from blood. The receptor source for this set is a man younger than 35 in good health. CDR3s include the opening cysteine and the closing phenylalanine or tryptophan. D genes are given only for firm matches. Size values are once, few and many counts, or a class for expanded clones, and some rows have none.

J gene	V gene	D gene	clone size	CDR3 protein	CDR3 DNA
TRBJ2-5	TRBV7-2	NA	NA	CASSLDRGAQETQYF	TGTGCCAGCAGCTTAGATCGCGGGGCCCAAGAGACCCAGTACTTC
TRBJ2-2	TRBV7-2	NA	NA	CASSPHWANTGELFF	TGTGCCAGCAGTCCACACTGGGCGAACACCGGGGAGCTGTTTTTT
TRBJ1-1	TRBV19	TRBD1	NA	CASSKNRDSNTEAFF	TGTGCCAGTAGCAAGAACCGGGACAGCAACACTGAAGCTTTCTTT
TRBJ2-2	TRBV28	NA	NA	CASSAVTGLGGELFF	TGTGCCAGCAGCGCCGTTACAGGGTTGGGCGGGGAGCTGTTTTTT
TRBJ2-3	TRBV5-4	TRBD2	NA	CASSRGLAGTDTQYF	TGCGCCAGCAGCCGCGGACTAGCGGGGACAGATACGCAGTATTTT
TRBJ2-5	TRBV9	NA	NA	CASSVATGGGQETQYF	TGTGCCAGCAGCGTAGCTACGGGGGGCGGTCAAGAGACCCAGTACTTC
TRBJ1-2	TRBV7-2	NA	NA	CASSLNAGRGGDYGYTF	TGTGCCAGCAGCTTAAACGCGGGGCGTGGCGGGGACTATGGCTACACCTTC
TRBJ2-7	TRBV7-9	NA	NA	CASSRGRGGTYEQYF	TGTGCCAGCAGCCGAGGGCGAGGAGGAACCTACGAGCAGTACTTC
TRBJ1-5	TRBV28	TRBD1	NA	CASTEDRGLQPQHF	TGTGCCAGCACCGAGGACAGGGGGCTTCAGCCCCAGCATTTT
TRBJ2-7	TRBV11-2	NA	NA	CASSPRSNSYEQYF	TGTGCCAGCAGCCCCAGGTCCAACTCCTACGAGCAGTACTTC
TRBJ2-7	TRBV20-1	NA	NA	CSARTGGEQYF	TGCAGTGCTAGAACCGGCGGGGAGCAGTACTTC
TRBJ2-7	TRBV5-6	TRBD2	few	CASSTRGDSYEQYF	TGTGCCAGCAGCACACGGGGGGACTCCTACGAGCAGTACTTC
TRBJ1-3	TRBV5-4	NA	NA	CASSPGGNTFSGNTIYF	TGTGCCAGCAGCCCCGGCGGGAATACCTTCTCTGGAAACACCATATATTTT
TRBJ2-1	TRBV6-5	NA	NA	CASSSTGRNYNEQFF	TGTGCCAGCAGTTCTACAGGAAGGAACTACAATGAGCAGTTCTTC
TRBJ2-1	TRBV5-6	TRBD2	once	CASRSGVSYNEQFF	TGTGCCAGCAGAAGCGGGGTCTCCTACAATGAGCAGTTCTTC
TRBJ1-2	TRBV18	TRBD1	NA	CASSRGTGDYGYTF	TGTGCCAGCTCCAGGGGTACAGGGGACTATGGCTACACCTTC
TRBJ2-2	TRBV9	NA	few	CASSVMSGNTGELFF	TGTGCCAGCAGCGTAATGAGTGGGAACACCGGGGAGCTGTTTTTT
TRBJ2-1	TRBV14	TRBD2	NA	CASSQDELAGFRSEQFF	TGTGCCAGCAGCCAAGATGAACTAGCGGGCTTTCGGAGTGAGCAGTTCTTC